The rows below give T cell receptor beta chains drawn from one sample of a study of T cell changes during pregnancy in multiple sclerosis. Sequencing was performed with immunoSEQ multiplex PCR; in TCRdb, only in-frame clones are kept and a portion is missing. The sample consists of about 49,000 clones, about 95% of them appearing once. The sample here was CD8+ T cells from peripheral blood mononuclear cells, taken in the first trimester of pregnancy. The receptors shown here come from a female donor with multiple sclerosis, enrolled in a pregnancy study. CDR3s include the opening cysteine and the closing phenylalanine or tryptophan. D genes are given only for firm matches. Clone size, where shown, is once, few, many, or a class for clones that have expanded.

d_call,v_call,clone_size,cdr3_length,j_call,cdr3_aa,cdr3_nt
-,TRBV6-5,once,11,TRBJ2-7,CAIAETYEQYF,TGTGCCATAGCGGAAACCTACGAGCAGTACTTC
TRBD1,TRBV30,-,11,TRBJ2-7,CAWKDRGREYF,TGTGCCTGGAAAGACAGGGGGAGAGAGTACTTC
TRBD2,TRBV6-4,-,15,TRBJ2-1,CASSPTSGTVDEQFF,TGTGCCAGCAGCCCGACTAGCGGGACAGTCGATGAGCAGTTCTTC
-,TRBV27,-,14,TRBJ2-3,CASSLYSRGGTQYF,TGTGCCAGCAGTTTATATAGTCGTGGCGGTACGCAGTATTTT
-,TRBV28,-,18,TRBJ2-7,CASSLRSVGSGSSYEQYF,TGTGCCAGCAGTTTAAGGAGTGTGGGTAGCGGAAGCTCCTACGAGCAGTACTTC
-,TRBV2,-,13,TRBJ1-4,CASSEDDSVKLFF,TGTGCCAGCAGTGAGGACGACAGCGTTAAACTGTTTTTT
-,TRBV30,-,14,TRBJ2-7,CAWSGRQSPYEQYF,TGTGCCTGGAGCGGAAGACAGTCCCCCTACGAGCAGTACTTC
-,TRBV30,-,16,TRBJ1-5,CAWSPKMAGDNQPQHF,TGTGCCTGGTCCCCCAAAATGGCAGGGGACAATCAGCCCCAGCATTTT
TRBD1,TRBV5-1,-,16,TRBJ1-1,CASSPGQGAQGLEAFF,TGCGCCAGCAGCCCGGGACAGGGGGCGCAGGGTCTTGAAGCTTTCTTT
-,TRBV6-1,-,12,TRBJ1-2,CASSPLHEAYTF,TGTGCCAGCAGTCCTCTTCATGAGGCCTACACCTTC
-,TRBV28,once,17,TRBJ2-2,CASSWIRDSDFTGELFF,TGTGCCAGCAGCTGGATCCGAGACAGCGACTTCACCGGGGAGCTGTTTTTT
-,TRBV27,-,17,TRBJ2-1,CASSENLGSGPYNEQFF,TGTGCCAGCAGTGAAAACTTGGGGAGCGGGCCCTACAATGAGCAGTTCTTC
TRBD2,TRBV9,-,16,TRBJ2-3,CASSVGNGRASDTQYF,TGTGCCAGCAGCGTAGGAAACGGGAGGGCCTCAGATACGCAGTATTTT
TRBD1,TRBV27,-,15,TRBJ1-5,CASRPGTAKEQPQHF,TGTGCCAGCAGACCCGGGACAGCTAAGGAACAGCCCCAGCATTTT
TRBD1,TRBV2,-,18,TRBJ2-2,CASSSPGTGLWDTGELFF,TGTGCCAGCAGTAGTCCCGGGACAGGGCTCTGGGACACCGGGGAGCTGTTTTTT
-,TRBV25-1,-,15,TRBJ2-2,CASSESGLYTGELFF,TGTGCCAGCAGTGAATCAGGGCTGTACACCGGGGAGCTGTTTTTT
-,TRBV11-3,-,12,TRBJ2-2,CASSPRAGELFF,TGTGCCAGCAGCCCGCGGGCCGGGGAGCTGTTTTTT
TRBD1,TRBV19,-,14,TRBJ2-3,CASSIGTGGDTQYF,TGTGCCAGTAGTATCGGGACAGGGGGAGATACGCAGTATTTT
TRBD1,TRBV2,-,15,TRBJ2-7,CASSTPGGATYEQYF,TGTGCCAGCAGCACGCCAGGGGGTGCGACCTACGAGCAGTACTTC
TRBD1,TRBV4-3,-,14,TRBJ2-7,CASSQGQGYGEQYF,TGCGCCAGCAGCCAGGGACAGGGTTACGGCGAGCAGTACTTC
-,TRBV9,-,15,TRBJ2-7,CASSVEGQGGYEQYF,TGTGCCAGCAGCGTAGAGGGTCAGGGAGGCTACGAGCAGTACTTC
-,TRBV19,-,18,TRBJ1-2,CASRRDAPPTTSTYGYTF,TGTGCCAGTAGACGAGATGCGCCCCCAACCACCTCTACCTATGGCTACACCTTC
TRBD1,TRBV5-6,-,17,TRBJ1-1,CASSHDRGFSMNTEAFF,TGTGCCAGCAGCCACGACAGGGGTTTTTCCATGAACACTGAAGCTTTCTTT
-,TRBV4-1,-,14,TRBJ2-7,CASSQDPAGYEQYF,TGCGCCAGCAGCCAAGATCCGGCAGGGTACGAGCAGTACTTC
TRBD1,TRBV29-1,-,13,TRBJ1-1,CSVNQGGNTEAFF,TGCAGCGTTAACCAGGGGGGGAACACTGAAGCTTTCTTT
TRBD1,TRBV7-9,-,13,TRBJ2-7,CASSFDRADEQYF,TGTGCCAGCAGCTTTGACAGGGCCGACGAGCAGTACTTC
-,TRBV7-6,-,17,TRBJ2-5,CASSRAYRVQGQETQYF,TGTGCCAGCTCCCGCGCATACAGGGTGCAGGGGCAAGAGACCCAGTACTTC
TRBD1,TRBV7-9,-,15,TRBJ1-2,CASSLGAGGVSGYTF,TGTGCCAGCAGCTTAGGGGCAGGGGGTGTAAGTGGCTACACCTTC
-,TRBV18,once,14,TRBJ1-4,CASSPQGTNEKLFF,TGTGCCAGCTCACCACAGGGGACTAATGAAAAACTGTTTTTT
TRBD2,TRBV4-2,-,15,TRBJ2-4,CASSPRPTSGDIQYF,TGTGCCAGCAGCCCCCGGCCGACTAGCGGGGACATTCAGTACTTC
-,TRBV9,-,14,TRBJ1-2,CASSLTGDNYGYTF,TGTGCCAGCAGCTTGACGGGGGATAACTATGGCTACACCTTC
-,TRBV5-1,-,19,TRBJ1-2,CASSLAPQGANGPNYGYTF,TGCGCCAGCAGCTTGGCGCCACAGGGAGCGAATGGCCCTAACTATGGCTACACCTTC
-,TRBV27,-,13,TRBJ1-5,CASSSYSNQPQHF,TGTGCCAGCAGTTCCTATAGCAATCAGCCCCAGCATTTT
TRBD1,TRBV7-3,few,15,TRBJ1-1,CASSLGQGAHTEAFF,TGTGCCAGCAGCTTGGGACAGGGGGCGCACACTGAAGCTTTCTTT
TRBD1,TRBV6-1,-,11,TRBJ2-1,CASRSKQGPFF,TGTGCCAGCCGCTCAAAACAGGGGCCTTTCTTC
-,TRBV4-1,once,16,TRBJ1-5,CASSQEEGMGDQPQHF,TGCGCCAGCAGCCAAGAGGAGGGAATGGGTGATCAGCCCCAGCATTTT
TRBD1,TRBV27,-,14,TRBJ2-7,CASSHRGEGYEQYF,TGTGCCAGCAGCCACAGGGGAGAAGGCTACGAGCAGTACTTC
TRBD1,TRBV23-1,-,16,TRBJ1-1,CASGPRDRIRNTEAFF,TGCGCCAGCGGGCCCCGGGACAGGATACGGAACACTGAAGCTTTCTTT
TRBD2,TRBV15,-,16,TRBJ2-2,CATSTGLAGVAGELFF,TGTGCCACCAGCACTGGACTAGCGGGAGTCGCCGGGGAGCTGTTTTTT
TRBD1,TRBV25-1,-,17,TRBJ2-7,CASSGGQGAKSSYEQYF,TGTGCCAGCAGTGGCGGACAGGGGGCAAAGTCCTCCTACGAGCAGTACTTC
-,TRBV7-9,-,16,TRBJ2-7,CASSSSRLEVIHEQYF,TGTGCCAGCAGCTCCTCCCGACTAGAAGTAATCCACGAGCAGTACTTC
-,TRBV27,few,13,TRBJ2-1,CASSQGSGNEQFF,TGTGCCAGCAGCCAGGGTTCGGGCAATGAGCAGTTCTTC